A selection of T cell receptor beta chains follows, all from one sample in a study of a mutant IDH1 vaccine in newly diagnosed glioma. Data came from immunoSEQ multiplex PCR; TCRdb stores just in-frame clones and leaves some out. This table holds tens of thousands of clones, approximately 82% found once. No antigens are known for them. Sample: PBMCs, taken from a glioma patient whose treatment included an IDH1 peptide vaccine. The receptor set was obtained from a woman aged 18-35 years with glioma. Some clones in this sample may be carry-over from other donors' samples. CDR3s include the opening cysteine and the closing phenylalanine or tryptophan. D genes are given only for firm matches. The listing skips clone size in some rows; elsewhere it reads once, few, many or a size class.

V gene	J gene	D gene	clone size	CDR3 DNA	CDR3 protein
TRBV19	TRBJ2-7	TRBD2	few	TGTGCCAGTAGTAAGCGGGGCCACGAGCAGTACTTC	CASSKRGHEQYF
TRBV4-3	TRBJ2-1	-	-	TGCGCCAGCAGCCAAGGTCAGGGGAGGTATGAGCAGTTCTTC	CASSQGQGRYEQFF
TRBV1	TRBJ2-5	-	-	TGCACCAGCAGCACACAGTCACGAAGTCGGGAGACCCAGTACTTC	CTSSTQSRSRETQYF
TRBV2	TRBJ2-1	-	-	TGTGCCAAGTCCCAGAACAATGAGCAGTTCTTC	CAKSQNNEQFF
TRBV4-3	TRBJ2-4	-	few	TGCGCCAGCAGCCGGAAGCGAGGGAGACTGGCCAAAAACATTCAGTACTTC	CASSRKRGRLAKNIQYF
TRBV19	TRBJ1-1	-	-	TGTGCCAGTAGTATGTTGTCACAGGACACTGAAGCTTTCTTT	CASSMLSQDTEAFF
TRBV19	TRBJ1-3	TRBD1	-	TGTGCCAGTAGTATTGCAGGGGGGAAAGGAAACACCATATATTTT	CASSIAGGKGNTIYF
TRBV15	TRBJ1-2	TRBD1	medium-sized	TGTGCCACCAGCTTCCCCGGACAGGCTCAGGGAGGCTACACCTTC	CATSFPGQAQGGYTF
TRBV21-1	TRBJ2-7	-	-	TGTGCCAGCAGCAAACCTTCGGGTATAACCTACGAGCAGTACTTC	CASSKPSGITYEQYF
TRBV6-5	TRBJ2-1	-	-	TGTGCCAGCAGTTACGACAAGGGGGCCTACAATGAGCAGTTCTTC	CASSYDKGAYNEQFF
TRBV7-2	TRBJ2-2	-	-	TGTGCCAGCAGCTTAGTTGCAGGGGCGAACACCGGGGAGCTGTTTTTT	CASSLVAGANTGELFF
TRBV6-5	TRBJ2-1	TRBD2	-	TGTGCCAGCAGTTACGTCCTAGCGGGAGGGATGAATGAGCAGTTCTTC	CASSYVLAGGMNEQFF
TRBV4-1	TRBJ2-7	-	-	TGCGCCAGCAGCCAAGATCCAGGTCTCGGTACCGCCGAGCAGTACTTC	CASSQDPGLGTAEQYF
TRBV11-1	TRBJ1-2	-	-	TGTGCCAGCAGCTTAAACAGGGACTATGGCTACACCTTC	CASSLNRDYGYTF